One and the same sample provided the 8 T cell receptor beta chains below, sequenced in a study of CD8+ T cells in alopecia areata. As the sequencing template, cDNA was produced by extracting RNA and reverse transcribing it. The repertoire was sequenced with immunoSEQ multiplex PCR; TCRdb's copy has only in-frame clones and lacks some. The profile covers roughly 200,000 clones, with roughly 56% appearing a single time and approximately 4.9% taken by the ten largest. Sequences were obtained from CD8+ T cells sorted from blood. The receptor source for this set is a human donor in good health.

The chain has TRBV13 and TRBJ2-7, with TRBD1 matching over 8 bases. The CDR3 length is 14 residues. V lost 5 bases and J lost 3; bases outside the gene matches: 6. Per germline, CDR1 PRHDT and CDR2 FYEKMQ (reference sequence). In DNA, the CDR3 is TGTGCCAGCAGCCCAGGGGACAGGAGCTACGAGCAGTACTTC. Translation gives CASSPGDRSYEQYF.

J is TRBJ2-1 and V is TRBV11-2, with a tentative D call TRBD2 (7 bases). V shed 0 bases and J shed 4 bases, with 10 bases lying between them. The CDR3 extends over 15 amino acids. The germline CDR1 and CDR2 sequences are SGHAT and FQNNGV. The CDR3 DNA follows: TGTGCCAGCAGCTTAGACGGGGGGCCGTACAATGAGCAGTTCTTC. Translated, it gives CASSLDGGPYNEQFF. The whole variable domain, remainder taken from reference TRBV11-2 and TRBJ2-1, is EAGVAQSPRYKIIEKRQSVAFWCNPISGHATLYWYQQILGQGPKLLIQFQNNGVVDDSQLPKDRFSAERLKGVDSTLKIQPAKLEDSAVYLCASSLDGGPYNEQFFGPGTRLTVL.

The rearrangement joins TRBV5-8 to TRBJ2-1; 7 bases map to TRBD1. The trim removed 4 bases at V and 4 bases at J, leaving 2 bases unmatched. The CDR3 totals 13 residues. The germline V gene encodes CDR1 SGHTS and CDR2 YDEGEE. The DNA of the CDR3 is TGTGCCAGCAGCGTGGGACAGTACAATGAGCAGTTCTTC. Its translation is CASSVGQYNEQFF.

This chain connects TRBV27 to TRBJ1-5, with D unresolved. V was pared by 0 bases and J by 0 bases, with 9 bases between. The CDR3 spans 16 residues. Germline CDR1 reads MNHEY; CDR2 reads SMNVEV (reference sequence). In DNA form, the CDR3 reads TGTGCCAGCAGTTTATCAGGGAGCGGTAGCAATCAGCCCCAGCATTTT. Translation gives CASSLSGSGSNQPQHF.

There are a few counts of this clone. The chain has TRBV11-2 and TRBJ2-1; TRBD1 aligns across 9 bases. The CDR3 sequence is 17 residues long. In germline, CDR1 is SGHAT, CDR2 FQNNGV. V lost 0 bases and J lost 5; bases outside the gene matches: 8. The CDR3, as DNA: TGTGCCAGCAGCTTAGATCTAACAGGGGGCACCCACAATGAGCAGTTCTTC. As protein: CASSLDLTGGTHNEQFF. The whole variable domain, filled in from reference TRBV11-2 and TRBJ2-1, reads EAGVAQSPRYKIIEKRQSVAFWCNPISGHATLYWYQQILGQGPKLLIQFQNNGVVDDSQLPKDRFSAERLKGVDSTLKIQPAKLEDSAVYLCASSLDLTGGTHNEQFFGPGTRLTVL.

The chain links TRBV7-3 to TRBJ2-3, with unresolved D. Trimming stripped 4 bases from V and 6 bases from J, with 11 bases between. This CDR3 is 13 amino acids long. CDR1 and CDR2 from the germline V gene are SGHTA and FQGTGA. The CDR3 DNA is TGTGCCAGCAGCTCACTCCCCGCGGATACGCAGTATTTT. It translates to CASSSLPADTQYF.

The chain has TRBV6-5 and TRBJ1-2; perhaps TRBD1 as D (5 bases). The V end was cut by 6 bases, the J end by 6 bases, with 11 bases between. Germline CDR1 reads MNHEY; CDR2 reads SVGAGI. CDR3 size: 12 residues. CDR3 loop: CASSHGGDGYTF. The CDR3 nucleotides are TGTGCCAGCAGCCACGGGGGGGATGGCTACACCTTC.

This clone was counted between two and nine times. The junction departs from germline at one end; a sequencing error may be responsible. This chain joins TRBV6-4 and TRBJ1-2; TRBD1 matches at 7 bases. Looked up from germline, CDR1 is MRHNA and CDR2 is SNTAGT. CDR3 size: 11 residues. For the CDR3, the DNA is TGTGCCAGCAGTGACAGGGGGCCAGCGGAATTC. As protein: CASSDRGPAEF.